This passage covers 4 T cell receptor beta chains from one sample sequenced in a study of shared clonotypes between healthy human individuals. TCRdb's copy holds only in-frame clones and misses some; the assay was immunoSEQ multiplex PCR. The sample records 2,100,000 or so clones, nearly 97% being singletons. Sequencing used naive CD4+ T cells sorted from blood. Subset here: CD45RA+ positively selected. These TCRs come from a man aged 18 to 29 in good health.

The chain has TRBV29-1 and TRBJ1-1; D remains ambiguous. V was cut by 5 bases and J by 1 base, with 11 bases left in between. CDR1 SQVTM and CDR2 ANQGSEA come from the germline V gene. The length of the CDR3 is 13 residues. The CDR3 protein is CSVPRGGNTEAFF. Here the CDR3 DNA reads TGCAGCGTTCCCCGTGGCGGGAACACTGAAGCTTTCTTT.

A single count supports this clone. The chain carries TRBV30 and TRBJ1-5; TRBD1 might be the D (5 bases). The germline gives CDR1 GTSNPN, CDR2 SVGIG (reference sequence). The CDR3 length is 14 residues. Trimming shortened V by 1 base and J by 3 bases, and 10 bases separated the two germline ends. DNA for the CDR3: TGTGCCTGGAGTGAAGGGGTTCCCAATCAGCCCCAGCATTTT. This sequence encodes CAWSEGVPNQPQHF.

The chain has TRBV27 and TRBJ1-2; no definite D call. The ends were cut back, 0 bases at V and 5 bases at J, with 7 bases in the middle. This CDR3 is built from 13 residues. The V gene's germline CDR1 is MNHEY and CDR2 SMNVEV (reference sequence). The CDR3 loop is CASSLSEGYGYTF. The DNA for the CDR3 is TGTGCCAGCAGTTTATCGGAGGGATATGGCTACACCTTC.

This clone was picked up one time. The identical CDR3 is also encoded by other nucleotide sequences in the sample. The gene calls are TRBV5-1 and TRBJ2-3; D gene ambiguous. Per germline, CDR1 SGHRS and CDR2 YFSETQ. The V gene lost 0 bases and the J gene lost 4 bases, with 3 bases spanning the gap. CDR3 length equals 12 residues. This CDR3 is CASSLVPDTQYF. CDR3 DNA: TGCGCCAGCAGCTTGGTTCCAGATACGCAGTATTTT.